This T cell receptor (beta chain) was obtained from a study of human T cells and chemical hapten exposure. The V gene's germline CDR1 is SGHRS and CDR2 YFSETQ. The CDR3 totals 15 residues. V lost 0 bases, J lost 1 base, and 10 bases lay in between. TCRdb recomputed calls from the RACE reads with MiXCR, one row per CDR3 protein. The table has 40,000 to 60,000 distinct CDR3 sequences, about 10% seen once; the top ten hold around 4%. This sample's time point: patch test 1, 2 weeks after DPC sensitization. Described treatment: therapeutic diphenylcyclopropenone sensitization with weekly scalp DPC. Prior to each patch test being applied, blood was drawn. Total RNA was extracted from unfractionated whole blood.

Source: whole blood, taken in connection with sensitization to the hapten diphenylcyclopropenone (DPC). The chain joins TRBV5-1 to TRBJ1-1, with D perhaps matching TRBD1 (6 bases). This TCR was sampled from a woman aged 45 to 65 with alopecia areata. Some clones in this sample may be carry-over from other donors' samples. The CDR3: CASSLGAGQNTEAFF. The CDR3 nucleotides are TGCGCCAGCAGCTTGGGAGCGGGACAGAACACTGAAGCTTTCTTT.